The present entry profiles one TCR beta chain with its context. Its antigen is not known. This specimen comes from a study of shared clonotypes between healthy human individuals. Findings and caveats of the study: Generation probabilities were higher for clonotypes shared across all four sorted-subset donors than for unshared ones.

CDR1 and CDR2 (germline): MNHEY, SMNVEV (reference sequence). The CDR3 consists of 16 residues. The junction had 7 bases not matched to a gene; V was cut back by 2 bases and J by 7 bases. Here immunoSEQ multiplex PCR was the method, and the copy in TCRdb shows in-frame clones only, minus some. Seen here are about 1.5 million clones, approximately 98% observed once, and the top ten hold roughly 0.45%. This sequence was found in a man aged 25 to 40 in good health. The J gene is TRBJ2-1, the V gene TRBV27; 11 positions agree with TRBD2. The sequencing sample was made of naive CD4+ T cells sorted from blood. Subset noted: CD45RA+ positively selected. The CDR3 loop is CASSLRLAGGMNEQFF. The DNA of the CDR3 is TGTGCCAGCAGTTTAAGGCTAGCGGGAGGAATGAATGAGCAGTTCTTC.